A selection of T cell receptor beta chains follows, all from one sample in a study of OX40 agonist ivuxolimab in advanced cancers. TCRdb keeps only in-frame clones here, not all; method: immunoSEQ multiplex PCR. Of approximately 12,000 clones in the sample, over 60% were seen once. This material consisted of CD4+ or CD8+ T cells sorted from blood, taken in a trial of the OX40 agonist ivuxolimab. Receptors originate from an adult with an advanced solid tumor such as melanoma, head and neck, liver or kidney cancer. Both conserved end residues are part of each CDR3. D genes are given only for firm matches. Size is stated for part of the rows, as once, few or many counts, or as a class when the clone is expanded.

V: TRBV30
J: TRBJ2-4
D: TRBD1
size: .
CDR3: CAWTGTGDDIQYF
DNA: TGTGCCTGGACCGGGACAGGGGATGACATTCAGTACTTC

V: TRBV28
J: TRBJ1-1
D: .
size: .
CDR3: CASSLFVRAVNTEAFF
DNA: TGTGCCAGCAGTTTATTCGTGCGGGCAGTGAACACTGAAGCTTTCTTT

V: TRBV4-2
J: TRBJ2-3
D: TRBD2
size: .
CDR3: CASSQASGSPPDTQYF
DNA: TGTGCCAGCAGCCAGGCTAGCGGGAGTCCCCCAGATACGCAGTATTTT

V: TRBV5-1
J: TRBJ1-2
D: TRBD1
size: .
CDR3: CASSQDRVGPSYYGYTF
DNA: TGCGCCAGCAGCCAGGACAGGGTGGGTCCGTCCTACTATGGCTACACCTTC

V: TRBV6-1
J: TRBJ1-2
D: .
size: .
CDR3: CAGGTWGRDYGYTF
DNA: TGTGCCGGCGGGACCTGGGGTAGGGACTATGGCTACACCTTC

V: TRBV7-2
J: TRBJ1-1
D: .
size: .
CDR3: CASSYDRYFPEAFF
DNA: TGTGCCAGCAGCTACGACAGGTACTTTCCTGAAGCTTTCTTT

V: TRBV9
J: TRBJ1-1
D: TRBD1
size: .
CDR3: CASSPRQGAGRNTEAFF
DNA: TGTGCCAGCAGCCCGCGACAGGGGGCAGGGAGGAACACTGAAGCTTTCTTT

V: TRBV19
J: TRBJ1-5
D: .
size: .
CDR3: CASKWGDRNNQPQHF
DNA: TGTGCCAGTAAGTGGGGAGACAGAAACAATCAGCCCCAGCATTTT

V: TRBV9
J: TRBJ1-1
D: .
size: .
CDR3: CASSVDSQNTEAFF
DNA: TGTGCCAGCAGCGTAGATTCGCAGAACACTGAAGCTTTCTTT

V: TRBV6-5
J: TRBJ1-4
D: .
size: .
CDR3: CASSYGGLTNEKLFF
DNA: TGTGCCAGCAGTTATGGGGGCCTAACTAATGAAAAACTGTTTTTT

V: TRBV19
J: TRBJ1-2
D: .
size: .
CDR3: CASRTPGRETNYGYTF
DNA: TGTGCCAGTAGAACCCCGGGTCGGGAAACTAACTATGGCTACACCTTC

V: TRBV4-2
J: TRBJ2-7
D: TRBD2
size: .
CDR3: CASSQDSSGGGSYEQYF
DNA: TGTGCCAGCAGCCAAGATTCCTCGGGCGGGGGCTCCTACGAGCAGTACTTC

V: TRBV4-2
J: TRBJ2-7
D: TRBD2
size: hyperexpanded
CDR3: CASSQDSAGGLGEQYF
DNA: TGTGCCAGCAGCCAAGATTCCGCGGGGGGACTGGGAGAGCAGTACTTC